This TCR beta chain was obtained from a study of blood T cell repertoires in COVID-19. The length of the CDR3 is 12 residues. Germline assignment: CDR1 LGHNT and CDR2 FRNRAP. Trimming removed 4 bases from V and 0 bases from J, with 3 bases in between. Allocation to cohorts depended on clinical history reported by the participants. Data came from immunoSEQ multiplex PCR; TCRdb stores just in-frame clones and leaves some out. The sample consists of 250,000 or so clones, roughly 85% of them appearing once. The clonotype was recovered from a woman between 50 and 59 years old who had been exposed to COVID-19. The J gene is TRBJ1-1, the V gene TRBV12-5; the D is unclear. Sequenced material: PBMCs or T cells enriched from blood (not recorded which). The CDR3 spells CASGYMNTEAFF. CDR3 DNA sequence: TGTGCTAGTGGTTACATGAACACTGAAGCTTTCTTT.